These 30 T cell receptor beta chains share one sample of origin, sequenced in a study of blood T cell repertoires in COVID-19. This table comes from immunoSEQ multiplex PCR, and its TCRdb copy is limited to in-frame clones, with some not included. This table has fewer than 250,000 clones, about 83% appearing once. The sequenced sample was peripheral blood. Receptor source: a man aged 45-65 years with acute or convalescent COVID-19.

The chain has TRBV7-9 and TRBJ1-2; D may be TRBD1 (6 bases). Germline CDR1 SEHNR, CDR2 FQNEAQ (reference sequence). The length of the CDR3 is 14 residues. Trimming took off 4 bases at V and 2 bases at J, with 11 bases between the two ends. CDR3 in amino acids: CASSSDSLNYGYTF. CDR3 nucleotides: TGTGCCAGCAGCTCGGACAGCCTAAACTATGGCTACACCTTC.

This chain connects TRBV2 to TRBJ2-7; TRBD1 agrees at 8 bases. This CDR3 contains 15 residues. CDR1 is SNHLY and CDR2 is FYNNEI in the germline V gene. V shed 3 bases, J shed 5 bases, and the junction held 9 bases outside the gene matches. CDR3 sequence: CASSEVGQGFDEQYF. DNA for the CDR3: TGTGCCAGCAGTGAGGTTGGACAGGGTTTCGACGAGCAGTACTTC.

A word on this clone: One end of the junction fails to match germline, which may point to a read error. This chain joins TRBV4-1 and TRBJ1-6; tentatively, D is TRBD1 (5 bases). From germline, CDR1 is MGHRA and CDR2 YSYEKL. The CDR3 contains 13 residues. CDR3 sequence reads: CASSSLRDSPLHF. CDR3 nucleotide sequence: TGCGCCAGCAGCAGCCTCAGGGATTCCCCCCTCCACTTT.

This sequence joins TRBV2 and TRBJ1-5; TRBD1 matches 8 bases. Germline CDR1 reads SNHLY; CDR2 reads FYNNEI. After removal of 8 bases from V and 2 bases from J, the junction contained 5 bases not matched to a gene. CDR3 size: 14 residues. The CDR3 sequence: CASGGTGGNQPQHF. DNA for the CDR3: TGTGCCAGCGGAGGGACAGGCGGCAATCAGCCCCAGCATTTT.

This chain connects TRBV3-1 (or the pseudogene TRBV3-2) to TRBJ1-2; no definite D call. The ends were cut back, 5 bases at V and 4 bases at J, with 14 bases in the middle. Germline CDR1 LGHDT, CDR2 YNNKEL (reference sequence). This CDR3 has 14 residues. CDR3 in DNA: TGTGCCAGCAGCACCCGACAATTTTTCTATGGCTACACCTTC. This translates into CASSTRQFFYGYTF.

The chain recombines TRBV7-2 with TRBJ2-7; TRBD2 matches at 12 bases. V shed 4 bases, J shed 6 bases, and the junction held 10 bases outside the gene matches. CDR1 and CDR2 from the germline V gene are SGHTA and FQGNSA. The CDR3 length is 16 residues. In DNA form, the CDR3 reads TGTGCCAGCAGCTCATGGACTAGCGGGGAGAATATCGAGCAGTACTTC. Protein product: CASSSWTSGENIEQYF.

The chain uses TRBV7-9 and TRBJ2-5, with 12 positions matching TRBD2. V shed 4 bases and J 1 base; nucleotides not matched to a gene: 10. The germline V gene encodes CDR1 SEHNR and CDR2 FQNEAQ (reference sequence). This CDR3 has 18 amino acids. CDR3 region: CASSSTSGRMWGQETQYF. The CDR3 DNA reads TGTGCCAGCAGCTCAACTAGCGGGAGGATGTGGGGCCAAGAGACCCAGTACTTC.

The V call is TRBV29-1, the J call TRBJ1-1; maybe TRBD1 (5 bases). The V gene's germline CDR1 is SQVTM and CDR2 ANQGSEA. The length of the CDR3 is 14 residues. The germline V and J ends were trimmed by 6 bases and 8 bases, with 22 bases remaining between them. The CDR3: CSVLPGFSGREAFF. The DNA for the CDR3 is TGCAGCGTCCTACCAGGGTTTTCTGGTAGAGAAGCTTTCTTT.

The chain joins TRBV6-5 to TRBJ1-2; weak D call: TRBD1 (5 bases). Trimming pared 6 bases from V and 6 bases from J, leaving 11 bases between. From germline, CDR1 is MNHEY and CDR2 SVGAGI. The CDR3 has 12 residues. The CDR3 sequence: CASRRGRDGYTF. The CDR3 region has the DNA TGTGCCAGCAGAAGGGGCCGTGATGGCTACACCTTC.

The chain carries TRBV10-1 and TRBJ1-3; weak D call: TRBD1 (6 bases). CDR3 length: 14 amino acids. V was pared by 3 bases and J by 3 bases, with 9 bases between. Germline CDR1 reads WNHNN; CDR2 reads SYGVQD (reference sequence). The CDR3 sequence: CASSDGTLGNTIYF. The CDR3 region has the DNA TGCGCCAGCAGTGACGGGACACTTGGAAACACCATATATTTT.

This chain links TRBV19 with TRBJ2-7, with D possibly being TRBD2 (5 bases). The CDR3 covers 14 residues. The germline gives CDR1 LNHDA, CDR2 SQIVND (reference sequence). Deletions cut 3 bases from V and 3 bases from J, with 12 bases between. DNA for the CDR3: TGTGCCAGTAGTATTGTGGGAGACTTCTACGAGCAGTACTTC. Translated, it gives CASSIVGDFYEQYF.

The J gene is TRBJ2-7, the V gene TRBV18, with D possibly TRBD1 on 6 matching bases. The germline V and J ends were trimmed by 3 bases and 7 bases, with 19 bases remaining between them. CDR1 and CDR2 (germline): KGHSH, LQKENI. The length of the CDR3 is 15 residues. CDR3 coding DNA: TGTGCCAGCTCACCTCTGGATAAGGGGGTGGGGGAGCAGTACTTC. Amino acids: CASSPLDKGVGEQYF. Drawing the rest from reference TRBV18 and TRBJ2-7, the complete variable domain is NAGVMQNPRHLVRRRGQEARLRCSPMKGHSHVYWYRQLPEEGLKFMVYLQKENIIDESGMPKERFSAEFPKEGPSILRIQQVVRGDSAAYFCASSPLDKGVGEQYFGPGTRLTVT.

This clone showed up just once. The chain combines TRBV11-3 with TRBJ1-2; 12 bases are a match to TRBD1. Germline V CDR1 and CDR2: SGHNT, YENEEA. This CDR3 has 17 residues. Trimming cost V 5 bases and J 5 bases; bases outside gene matches: 12. CDR3 sequence: CASSDSGTGGAWYGYTF. As DNA, the CDR3 is TGTGCCAGCAGCGACTCCGGGACAGGGGGCGCTTGGTATGGCTACACCTTC.

This clone was counted between two and nine times. Here the CDR3 DNA reads TGTGCCACCAGGACGGGGGGTTACAATGAGCAGTTCTTC. It is translated as CATRTGGYNEQFF. The J gene is TRBJ2-1, the V gene TRBV6-5; 7 nucleotides align to TRBD2. The germline V gene has CDR1 MNHEY and CDR2 SVGAGI. The CDR3 length is 13 residues. V gave up 10 bases and J gave up 4 bases; unmatched junction bases: 7.

The V gene is TRBV30, the J gene TRBJ2-5; TRBD2 agrees at 10 bases. The trim removed 4 bases at V and 1 base at J, leaving 3 bases unmatched. CDR3 length equals 14 residues. CDR1 and CDR2 from the germline V gene are GTSNPN and SVGIG (reference sequence). The CDR3 reads CAWNQRGGQETQYF. The CDR3 DNA sequence: TGTGCCTGGAACCAGCGGGGGGGCCAAGAGACCCAGTACTTC.

This clone was detected only a few times. The chain uses TRBV10-3 and TRBJ2-5; maybe TRBD2 (6 bases). The V gene lost 7 bases and the J gene lost 5 bases, with 17 bases spanning the gap. The CDR3 runs 14 residues. CDR1 and CDR2 (germline): ENHRY, SYGVKD. The DNA for the CDR3 is TGTGCCATCAAGGCCCGAACGGGAGTTGAGACCCAGTACTTC. Translation gives CAIKARTGVETQYF.

This chain uses TRBV21-1 with TRBJ1-6; TRBD1 is the table's D call and was not checked against the DNA. TRBV21-1 is annotated as a pseudogene. CDR3 size: 12 residues. Here the CDR3 DNA reads TGTGCCAGACAGGGGGTAAATTCACCCCTCCACTTT. Its protein product is CARQGVNSPLHF.

The chain couples TRBV6-5 to TRBJ2-3, with D hard to call. V gave up 6 bases and J gave up 4 bases, with 11 bases separating them. This CDR3 comprises 13 residues. Looked up from germline, CDR1 is MNHEY and CDR2 is SVGAGI. The CDR3, as DNA: TGTGCCAGCAGCTTAGATCAGGCAGATACGCAGTATTTT. This translates into CASSLDQADTQYF.

The V call is TRBV19, the J call TRBJ1-2, with 9 bases aligning to TRBD1. The CDR3 totals 17 residues. Germline assignment: CDR1 LNHDA and CDR2 SQIVND (reference sequence). V dropped 4 bases and J dropped 4; count of bases not matched to a gene: 13. For the CDR3, the DNA is TGTGCCAGTAGTACCCCACCGGGACAGGGTAGGGCCTATGGCTACACCTTC. It codes for CASSTPPGQGRAYGYTF.

V and J are TRBV5-1 and TRBJ2-7; D possibly corresponds to TRBD2 (6 bases). In germline, CDR1 is SGHRS, CDR2 YFSETQ. This CDR3 has 17 residues. Deletions cut 4 bases from V and 2 bases from J, with 22 bases between. The DNA of the CDR3 is TGCGCCAGCAGCGGGATAGAACTAACTAGCCGGCCCTACGAGCAGTACTTC. Residues: CASSGIELTSRPYEQYF.

This rearrangement joins TRBV30 to TRBJ1-3, with D uncertain. The V end lost 0 bases, the J end lost 0 bases, and 9 bases lay between the germline ends. Germline loops: CDR1 GTSNPN, CDR2 SVGIG (reference sequence). The CDR3 spans 15 residues. The chain's CDR3 is CAWSVGGSSGNTIYF. As DNA, the CDR3 is TGTGCCTGGAGTGTAGGAGGCAGCTCTGGAAACACCATATATTTT.

The J gene is TRBJ1-4, the V gene TRBV29-1; no firm D call. Germline assignment: CDR1 SQVTM and CDR2 ANQGSEA. The V end lost 1 base, the J end lost 5 bases, and 8 bases lay between the germline ends. The CDR3 totals 13 residues. CDR3: CSVEVTVNEKLFF. The CDR3, as DNA: TGCAGCGTTGAAGTCACAGTCAATGAAAAACTGTTTTTT.

This chain joins TRBV6-5 and TRBJ1-2, with a weak D call TRBD1 (6 bases). Trimming left V 5 bases short and J 8 bases short, with 9 bases between. The CDR3 has 11 residues. In germline, CDR1 is MNHEY, CDR2 SVGAGI. The CDR3 is CASSTGYGYTF. The CDR3 nucleotides read TGTGCCAGCAGTACAGGGTACGGCTACACCTTC.

This chain connects TRBV27 to TRBJ2-7; tentative D call: TRBD2 (5 bases). V was cut by 5 bases and J by 7 bases, with 18 bases left in between. This CDR3 spans 14 amino acids. CDR1 MNHEY and CDR2 SMNVEV come from the germline V gene (reference sequence). CDR3 residues: CASSRGVLRREQYF. CDR3 DNA sequence: TGTGCCAGCAGTCGCGGTGTCCTACGGAGGGAGCAGTACTTC.

This chain links TRBV28 with TRBJ2-1, with 9 bases aligning to TRBD2. The junction had 19 bases not matched to a gene; V was cut back by 5 bases and J by 5 bases. CDR3 length equals 19 residues. The germline V gene encodes CDR1 MDHEN and CDR2 SYDVKM. CDR3 residues: CASSRLAAHELPHNNEQFF. The CDR3 nucleotides are TGTGCCAGCAGTAGACTAGCGGCCCACGAACTCCCTCACAACAATGAGCAGTTCTTC.

A few counts support this clone. This chain links TRBV30 with TRBJ1-6, with 7 bases identical to TRBD1. J lost 4 bases, V lost 4 bases, and 4 bases had no gene match. This CDR3 contains 14 residues. Germline CDR1 and CDR2: GTSNPN and SVGIG (reference sequence). This CDR3 reads CAWTQQGYNSPLHF. CDR3 in DNA: TGTGCCTGGACACAACAGGGGTATAATTCACCCCTCCACTTT.

This sequence joins TRBV6-6 and TRBJ2-5; D remains unclear. Trimming pared 2 bases from V and 7 bases from J, leaving 8 bases between. Germline V gives CDR1 MNHNY, CDR2 SVGAGI (reference sequence). This CDR3 has 12 amino acids. Here the CDR3 DNA reads TGTGCCAGCAGTTACCGCGATGGGACCCAGTACTTC. Translating gives CASSYRDGTQYF.

This clone was found many times. V gene TRBV19 combines with J gene TRBJ2-7, with D unclear. CDR3 size: 13 residues. Germline values: CDR1 LNHDA, CDR2 SQIVND (reference sequence). With 3 bases removed from V and 1 base from J, the gap between germline ends came to 7 bases. CDR3 in DNA: TGTGCCAGTAGTATCCCAGGTTCCTACGAGCAGTACTTC. Translation: CASSIPGSYEQYF. Based on the CDR3 plus reference TRBV19 and TRBJ2-7, the full variable domain is DGGITQSPKYLFRKEGQNVTLSCEQNLNHDAMYWYRQDPGQGLRLIYYSQIVNDFQKGDIAEGYSVSREKKESFPLTVTSAQKNPTAFYLCASSIPGSYEQYFGPGTRLTVT.

The gene calls are TRBV7-9 and TRBJ1-2, with TRBD1 as a possible D gene (6 bases). The CDR3 extends over 13 amino acids. Germline V lookup: CDR1 SEHNR, CDR2 FQNEAQ (reference sequence). Trimming took off 5 bases at V and 8 bases at J, with 15 bases between the two ends. CDR3 amino acids: CASSGVLTGGYTF. In DNA, the CDR3 is TGTGCCAGCAGCGGGGTCCTGACAGGCGGCTACACCTTC.

V and J are TRBV2 and TRBJ1-1; D remains unclear. CDR1 is SNHLY and CDR2 is FYNNEI in the germline V gene. Trimming stripped 6 bases from V and 8 bases from J, with 13 bases between. This CDR3 is built from 12 residues. CDR3 DNA sequence: TGTGCCAGCAGGACCGACATCTCCGAAGCTTTCTTT. As protein: CASRTDISEAFF.